Below, 24 T cell receptor beta chains from the same sample are listed, as sequenced in a study of technical replicates of blood from a handful of donors. Clones were read by immunoSEQ multiplex PCR, and TCRdb kept only the in-frame ones, dropping some. Here the sample spans around 70,000 clones, around 97% being singletons. Source material: T cells isolated from PBMCs. These receptors all come from a human donor in good health.

The gene calls are TRBV5-8 and TRBJ2-2, with 8 bases fitting TRBD2. The CDR3 loop spans 18 amino acids. V dropped 1 base and J dropped 6; count of bases not matched to a gene: 14. Per the germline V gene, CDR1 is SGHTS and CDR2 is YDEGEE. The CDR3 DNA reads TGTGCCAGCAGCTTGATCCTGAAGATTAGCGGGGTCTCCGGGGAGCTGTTTTTT. Translated: CASSLILKISGVSGELFF. Complete variable domain (other parts from reference TRBV5-8 and TRBJ2-2): EAGVTQSPTHLIKTRGQQATLRCSPISGHTSVYWYQQALGLGLQFLLWYDEGEERNRGNFPPRFSGRQFPNYSSELNVNALELEDSALYLCASSLILKISGVSGELFFGEGSRLTVL.

The chain recombines TRBV5-1 with TRBJ1-2; D unresolved. Germline CDR1 SGHRS, CDR2 YFSETQ. The CDR3 has 13 residues. Between the trimmed V and J ends, which lost 4 bases and 3 bases, there was a span of 10 bases. In DNA form, the CDR3 reads TGCGCCAGCAGCGAGACACTAGACTATGGCTACACCTTC. This sequence encodes CASSETLDYGYTF.

The J gene is TRBJ2-1, the V gene TRBV27, with TRBD2 matching over 8 bases. CDR3 length equals 14 residues. Germline CDR1 and CDR2: MNHEY and SMNVEV (reference sequence). Trimming removed 10 bases from V and 2 bases from J; junction bases left unmatched: 7. CDR3 sequence reads: CATSSGRAYNEQFF. CDR3 sequence (DNA): TGTGCCACCTCAAGCGGGAGAGCCTACAATGAGCAGTTCTTC.

The chain joins TRBV28 to TRBJ2-2; 9 positions agree with TRBD2. The J segment lost 3 bases and the V segment lost 8 bases, leaving 7 bases of the junction unmatched. Germline CDR1 is MDHEN and CDR2 is SYDVKM. The CDR3 is 15 amino acids. Here the CDR3 reads CASVAGGSYTGELFF. The CDR3 DNA reads TGTGCCAGCGTGGCGGGAGGGTCTTACACCGGGGAGCTGTTTTTT.

V usage is TRBV5-1 and J usage is TRBJ1-1; 10 bases are shared with TRBD1. The germline V gene encodes CDR1 SGHRS and CDR2 YFSETQ. The CDR3 loop spans 15 amino acids. After removal of 0 bases from V and 6 bases from J, the junction contained 5 bases not matched to a gene. The CDR3 here is CASSLAPGQGPEAFF. The CDR3 DNA sequence: TGCGCCAGCAGCTTGGCCCCGGGACAGGGGCCTGAAGCTTTCTTT.

The chain recombines TRBV10-1 with TRBJ2-5, with D maybe TRBD1 (6 bases). This CDR3 has 14 amino acids. Germline values: CDR1 WNHNN, CDR2 SYGVQD (reference sequence). The V and J ends lost 6 bases and 4 bases respectively, with 15 bases between them. CDR3 in amino acids: CASSAVDRPETQYF. In nucleotides, the CDR3 is TGCGCCAGCAGCGCAGTCGACAGGCCAGAGACCCAGTACTTC.

The V call is TRBV20-1, the J call TRBJ1-1; D remains ambiguous. CDR1 DFQATT and CDR2 SNEGSKA come from the germline V gene (reference sequence). This CDR3 region has 11 residues. Trimming removed 3 bases at V and 11 bases at J, with 13 bases between. The CDR3 nucleotides are TGCAGTGCTAGCCCCAGCCCGGGGGCTTTCTTT. Its protein product is CSASPSPGAFF.

The CDR3 region has the DNA TGTGCCAGCAGCCCGCGGGGCGGAACGAACACCGGGGAGCTGTTTTTT. Amino acids: CASSPRGGTNTGELFF. The V call is TRBV4-2, the J call TRBJ2-2; perhaps TRBD2 as D (6 bases). The CDR3 sequence is 16 residues long. The germline V and J ends were trimmed by 4 bases and 0 bases, with 12 bases remaining between them. CDR1 LGHNA and CDR2 YNFKEQ come from the germline V gene.

The J gene is TRBJ1-5, the V gene TRBV19; weak D call: TRBD1 (5 bases). Looked up from germline, CDR1 is LNHDA and CDR2 is SQIVND (reference sequence). V gave up 9 bases and J gave up 0 bases, with 12 bases separating them. The CDR3 runs 14 residues. The DNA for the CDR3 is TGTGCCAGCCACCGGGGGGATAGCAATCAGCCCCAGCATTTT. Its translation: CASHRGDSNQPQHF.

The V call is TRBV7-6, the J call TRBJ1-1; possibly TRBD1 for D (5 bases). The germline gives CDR1 SGHVS, CDR2 FNYEAQ. Trimming stripped 5 bases from V and 0 bases from J, with 7 bases between. The CDR3 is 13 amino acids. The CDR3 reads CASSPTVNTEAFF. In DNA, the CDR3 is TGTGCCAGCAGCCCGACAGTGAACACTGAAGCTTTCTTT.

V usage is TRBV9 and J usage is TRBJ1-6; D unresolved. Germline V lookup: CDR1 SGDLS, CDR2 YYNGEE. The CDR3 length is 14 residues. Trimming took 0 bases from V and 6 from J, leaving 7 bases between them. The CDR3 sequence is CASSVEPSNSPLHF. The CDR3 DNA is TGTGCCAGCAGCGTAGAACCGAGTAATTCACCCCTCCACTTT.

The V call is TRBV28, the J call TRBJ2-1, with TRBD2 matching over 15 bases. V shed 6 bases and J 4 bases; nucleotides not matched to a gene: 7. The CDR3 runs 17 residues. Per the germline V gene, CDR1 is MDHEN and CDR2 is SYDVKM. The CDR3 nucleotides read TGTGCCAGCAGCCCAACGGGACTAGCGGGAGGATACAATGAGCAGTTCTTC. This codes for CASSPTGLAGGYNEQFF.

The gene calls are TRBV7-9 and TRBJ2-7; 7 bases align to TRBD1. Germline V gene lookup returns CDR1 SEHNR and CDR2 FQNEAQ (reference sequence). V shed 3 bases and J 4 bases; nucleotides not matched to a gene: 15. This CDR3 has 17 residues. CDR3 residues: CASSLGTSGTAVYEQYF. CDR3 nucleotides: TGTGCCAGCAGCTTGGGCACCTCCGGGACAGCAGTTTACGAGCAGTACTTC.

The chain uses TRBV11-2 and TRBJ2-5; TRBD1 might be the D (6 bases). The CDR3 is made up of 14 amino acids. CDR1 and CDR2 (germline): SGHAT, FQNNGV. V dropped 3 bases and J dropped 2 bases, with 10 bases sitting between them. The CDR3 protein is CASSFWTDQETQYF. CDR3 DNA: TGTGCCAGCAGCTTCTGGACAGATCAAGAGACCCAGTACTTC.

J is TRBJ2-1 and V is TRBV10-1, with 11 bases that match TRBD2. Germline CDR1 and CDR2: WNHNN and SYGVQD (reference sequence). The junction had 1 base not matched to a gene; V was cut back by 3 bases and J by 6 bases. The CDR3 has 14 amino acids. CDR3 region: CASSDGLAGNEQFF. The DNA of the CDR3 is TGCGCCAGCAGTGACGGACTAGCGGGCAATGAGCAGTTCTTC.

The chain recombines TRBV29-1 with TRBJ1-5; D call uncertain. Germline CDR1 reads SQVTM; CDR2 reads ANQGSEA. V was trimmed by 4 bases and J by 1 base, leaving 11 bases between them. The CDR3 has 14 amino acids. The CDR3 spells CSVVSGNSNQPQHF. In DNA form, the CDR3 reads TGCAGCGTTGTATCCGGGAACAGCAATCAGCCCCAGCATTTT.

The CDR3 DNA follows: TGTGCCAGCAGTGGAGACAGGGACAAAGCTTTCTTT. This encodes CASSGDRDKAFF. This chain connects TRBV27 to TRBJ1-1; 7 positions agree with TRBD1. The CDR3 is 12 residues long. V shed 5 bases, J shed 9 bases, and the junction held 6 bases outside the gene matches. The germline gives CDR1 MNHEY, CDR2 SMNVEV (reference sequence).

The chain couples TRBV6-1 to TRBJ1-2; 7 positions agree with TRBD1. V shed 1 base, J shed 3 bases, and the junction held 2 bases outside the gene matches. From germline, CDR1 is MNHNS and CDR2 SASEGT. CDR3 size: 14 residues. As DNA, the CDR3 is TGTGCCAGCAGTGAAGAAGGGGGCTACTATGGCTACACCTTC. Protein sequence: CASSEEGGYYGYTF.

The CDR3 here is CASSLDRRGEAFF. The CDR3 DNA sequence: TGTGCCAGCAGCTTAGATCGCCGGGGAGAAGCTTTCTTT. V usage is TRBV11-2 and J usage is TRBJ1-1; no firm D call. Per germline, CDR1 SGHAT and CDR2 FQNNGV. Trimming shortened V by 0 bases and J by 8 bases, and 10 bases separated the two germline ends. The CDR3 loop spans 13 amino acids.

This clone has a single count. This chain joins TRBV6-4 and TRBJ2-5; a possible D gene is TRBD2 (5 bases). Trimming removed 2 bases from V and 7 bases from J, with 14 bases in between. Germline assignment: CDR1 MRHNA and CDR2 SNTAGT. The CDR3 sequence is 14 residues long. This CDR3 reads CASSDNDGMGTQYF. CDR3 bases: TGTGCCAGCAGTGACAACGACGGGATGGGGACCCAGTACTTC.

The chain joins TRBV19 to TRBJ2-5, with D perhaps TRBD2 (6 bases). V lost 5 bases and J 1 base, leaving 11 bases between the germline ends. The CDR3 spans 14 residues. Per germline, CDR1 LNHDA and CDR2 SQIVND (reference sequence). The CDR3 sequence is CASSRRDSQETQYF. CDR3 nucleotides: TGTGCCAGTAGTCGCCGGGACTCCCAAGAGACCCAGTACTTC.

For the CDR3, the DNA is TGTGCCAGCAGTTACGAACAGTTTCGTGGCTACACCTTC. Protein: CASSYEQFRGYTF. The chain carries TRBV6-5 and TRBJ1-2; D is uncertain. The CDR3 sequence is 13 residues long. CDR1 MNHEY and CDR2 SVGAGI come from the germline V gene. V was cut by 2 bases and J by 7 bases, with 11 bases left in between.

This chain links TRBV9 with TRBJ2-2; D might be TRBD2 (5 bases). Germline V lookup: CDR1 SGDLS, CDR2 YYNGEE. Trimming removed 2 bases at V and 7 bases at J, with 18 bases between. The length of the CDR3 is 16 residues. The CDR3 DNA is TGTGCCAGCAGCGTGGATTCTGAGCGGCGGAGCGGGGAGCTGTTTTTT. It codes for CASSVDSERRSGELFF.

The genes are TRBV6-1 and TRBJ1-1; TRBD1 matches at 8 bases. CDR1 and CDR2 from the germline V gene are MNHNS and SASEGT. The CDR3 loop spans 13 amino acids. V trimming: 11 bases; J trimming: 1 base; junction bases outside the gene matches: 6. The CDR3 nucleotides read TGTGCCGGCCAGGGGGCTAGGAACACTGAAGCTTTCTTT. Residues: CAGQGARNTEAFF.